These 24 T cell receptor beta chains share one sample of origin, sequenced in a study of identifying expanded T cells in peripheral blood. Profiling relied on immunoSEQ multiplex PCR, and the TCRdb table lists in-frame clones only, not all of them. The table shows 70,000 or so clones, with 90% occurring only once. The sample taken for sequencing was blood. These receptors were obtained from a person aged 18 to 70 in good health.

V usage is TRBV4-2 and J usage is TRBJ1-3, with D perhaps matching TRBD1 (5 bases). V was trimmed by 1 base and J by 2 bases, leaving 9 bases between them. This CDR3 has 15 amino acids. The germline CDR1 and CDR2 sequences are LGHNA and YNFKEQ. The CDR3, as DNA: TGTGCCAGCAGCCAAGGAGGGGCAGCTGGAAACACCATATATTTT. Its translation: CASSQGGAAGNTIYF.

The chain has TRBV7-9 and TRBJ2-7; 7 bases line up with TRBD1. The CDR3 loop spans 13 amino acids. Germline values: CDR1 SEHNR, CDR2 FQNEAQ (reference sequence). V shed 8 bases and J 7 bases; nucleotides not matched to a gene: 11. The CDR3 DNA reads as TGTGCCAGCTCCTTTAACAGGGGCGTGGAGCAGTACTTC. This codes for CASSFNRGVEQYF. Full variable domain (rest looked up from reference TRBV7-9 and TRBJ2-7): DTGVSQNPRHKITKRGQNVTFRCDPISEHNRLYWYRQTLGQGPEFLTYFQNEAQLEKSRLLSDRFSAERPKGSFSTLEIQRTEQGDSAMYLCASSFNRGVEQYFGPGTRLTVT.

The chain has TRBV15 and TRBJ2-7, with D possibly called TRBD1 or TRBD2 (5 bases each). This CDR3 has 13 amino acids. Germline assignment: CDR1 LNHNV and CDR2 YYDKDF (reference sequence). Deletions cut 9 bases from V and 3 bases from J, with 15 bases between. Written as DNA, the CDR3 is TGTGCCACTCGGGACCGCTTGCTCTACGAGCAGTACTTC. Encoded protein: CATRDRLLYEQYF.

The rearrangement uses TRBV10-3 and TRBJ2-7; no reliable D call. The CDR3 covers 11 residues. Per germline, CDR1 ENHRY and CDR2 SYGVKD. V lost 9 bases and J 1 base, leaving 7 bases between the germline ends. The CDR3 nucleotides read TGTGCCATAGCCCTTTCCTACGAGCAGTACTTC. Translated: CAIALSYEQYF.

The chain employs TRBV11-3 and TRBJ2-5; the D call may be TRBD1 or TRBD2 (5 bases each). CDR1 is SGHNT, CDR2 YENEEA, per germline. The V gene lost 3 bases and the J gene lost 4 bases, with 21 bases spanning the gap. The CDR3 loop spans 17 amino acids. In DNA, the CDR3 is TGTGCCAGCAGCTTTGGGGCAGGCCTCGCTGGGGGAGAGACCCAGTACTTC. It specifies CASSFGAGLAGGETQYF.

The chain uses TRBV6-1 and TRBJ1-6; the match to TRBD1 covers 9 bases. The V segment lost 1 base and the J segment 5 bases; nucleotides outside the gene matches: 0. The length of the CDR3 is 15 residues. Germline CDR1 reads MNHNS; CDR2 reads SASEGT. CDR3 sequence (DNA): TGTGCCAGCAGTGAAGGGACAGGGGATAATTCACCCCTCCACTTT. It is translated as CASSEGTGDNSPLHF.

CDR3 amino acids: CASSVQGTPEAFF. CDR3 nucleotide sequence: TGTGCCAGCAGTGTCCAGGGTACGCCTGAAGCTTTCTTT. This chain links TRBV2 with TRBJ1-1, with D possibly being TRBD1 (5 bases). This CDR3 region has 13 residues. Trimming stripped 4 bases from V and 6 bases from J, with 12 bases between. CDR1 and CDR2 from the germline V gene are SNHLY and FYNNEI.

This clone has only a few counts. The chain has TRBV5-6 and TRBJ1-3, with 7 bases fitting TRBD1. Germline V gives CDR1 SGHDT, CDR2 YYEEEE. The CDR3 spans 13 residues. V gave up 4 bases and J gave up 8 bases; unmatched junction bases: 6. CDR3 sequence (DNA): TGTGCCAGCAGCAGACAGGGAGGACACACCATATATTTT. Translated: CASSRQGGHTIYF.

This clone is a singleton in its sample. This chain uses TRBV7-3 with TRBJ2-1; 8 bases agree with TRBD1. Losses at the gene ends were 4 bases for V and 5 bases for J; bases not matched to a gene: 1. CDR3 length: 13 amino acids. From germline, CDR1 is SGHTA and CDR2 FQGTGA. CDR3: CASSSDRDNEQFF. In nucleotides, the CDR3 is TGTGCCAGCAGCTCGGACAGGGACAATGAGCAGTTCTTC. The variable domain in full, completed from reference TRBV7-3 and TRBJ2-1, reads GAGVSQTPSNKVTEKGKYVELRCDPISGHTALYWYRQSLGQGPEFLIYFQGTGAADDSGLPNDRFFAVRPEGSVSTLKIQRTERGDSAVYLCASSSDRDNEQFFGPGTRLTVL.

V usage is TRBV11-1 and J usage is TRBJ2-5; D is perhaps TRBD1 (5 bases). V was clipped by 7 bases and J by 5 bases, with 11 bases between them. Per germline, CDR1 SGHAT and CDR2 FQDESV (reference sequence). The length of the CDR3 is 12 residues. CDR3 protein: CASKQGVETQYF. The CDR3 bases are TGTGCCAGCAAACAAGGGGTGGAGACCCAGTACTTC.

V and J are TRBV27 and TRBJ2-5; D perhaps matches TRBD2 (5 bases). Deletions cut 5 bases from V and 2 bases from J, with 12 bases between. The CDR3 contains 14 residues. The V gene's germline CDR1 is MNHEY and CDR2 SMNVEV (reference sequence). CDR3: CASSPRTFQETQYF. The CDR3 nucleotides read TGTGCCAGCAGTCCCCGGACTTTTCAAGAGACCCAGTACTTC.

The CDR3 spells CASTTTGGSGANVLTF. The CDR3 region has the DNA TGCGCCAGCACCACGACAGGAGGGTCTGGGGCCAACGTCCTGACTTTC. V usage is TRBV5-1 and J usage is TRBJ2-6, with D perhaps TRBD1 or TRBD2 (6 bases each). The germline gives CDR1 SGHRS, CDR2 YFSETQ. CDR3 length: 16 amino acids. V was clipped by 6 bases and J by 1 base, with 14 bases between them.

The chain has TRBV5-1 and TRBJ1-4; D ambiguous. The CDR3 consists of 16 residues. Per germline, CDR1 SGHRS and CDR2 YFSETQ. Trimming took off 4 bases at V and 3 bases at J, with 16 bases between the two ends. This CDR3 reads CASSPGLGQANEKLFF. Here the CDR3 DNA reads TGCGCCAGCAGCCCCGGGCTTGGGCAAGCTAATGAAAAACTGTTTTTT.

The chain has TRBV6-1 and TRBJ2-7; D uncertain. V dropped 2 bases and J dropped 5 bases, with 4 bases sitting between them. Germline values: CDR1 MNHNS, CDR2 SASEGT. The CDR3 totals 11 residues. CDR3 protein: CASSELDEQYF. CDR3 nucleotides: TGTGCCAGCAGTGAATTGGACGAGCAGTACTTC.

The gene calls are TRBV5-1 and TRBJ1-2; possible D gene TRBD1, 5 bases. The germline CDR1 and CDR2 sequences are SGHRS and YFSETQ. With 5 bases removed from V and 5 bases from J, the gap between germline ends came to 19 bases. This CDR3 contains 15 residues. The CDR3 spells CASRPQGGGSYGYTF. In DNA form, the CDR3 reads TGCGCCAGCAGGCCTCAGGGCGGGGGTTCGTATGGCTACACCTTC.

V gene TRBV19 combines with J gene TRBJ1-5, with 7 bases matching TRBD1. This CDR3 region has 14 residues. V gave up 2 bases and J gave up 5 bases; unmatched junction bases: 3. Per the germline V gene, CDR1 is LNHDA and CDR2 is SQIVND (reference sequence). CDR3 nucleotides: TGTGCCAGTAGTATAACAGGGACAGATCAGCCCCAGCATTTT. Residues: CASSITGTDQPQHF.

The V and J genes are TRBV5-1 and TRBJ2-1; 10 bases align to TRBD2. Germline V gives CDR1 SGHRS, CDR2 YFSETQ. The CDR3 contains 15 residues. Trimming cost V 2 bases and J 9 bases; bases outside gene matches: 8. As DNA, the CDR3 is TGCGCCAGCAGCTTCACCGGGACTAGCGACACTGAGCAGTTCTTC. Protein: CASSFTGTSDTEQFF.

The V gene is TRBV5-1, the J gene TRBJ1-1; D possibly corresponds to TRBD1 (5 bases). The germline V and J ends were trimmed by 1 base and 5 bases, with 12 bases remaining between them. Germline CDR1 reads SGHRS; CDR2 reads YFSETQ. The CDR3 is made up of 14 amino acids. CDR3 in amino acids: CASSLQGWETEAFF. In nucleotides, the CDR3 is TGCGCCAGCAGCTTGCAGGGCTGGGAGACTGAAGCTTTCTTT.

V and J are TRBV9 and TRBJ1-2; 7 bases agree with TRBD1. This CDR3 has 13 amino acids. Looked up from germline, CDR1 is SGDLS and CDR2 is YYNGEE. Trimming at V came to 5 bases and at J to 4 bases, leaving 5 bases not matched to a gene. CDR3 loop: CASRVSGGYGYTF. The CDR3 nucleotides are TGTGCCAGCAGGGTCTCAGGGGGCTATGGCTACACCTTC.

The chain joins TRBV7-9 to TRBJ2-1; 10 bases map to TRBD2. The germline gives CDR1 SEHNR, CDR2 FQNEAQ (reference sequence). Trimming at V came to 5 bases and at J to 6 bases, leaving 7 bases not matched to a gene. CDR3 length: 15 amino acids. CDR3 amino acids: CASSPRTSGSNEQFF. CDR3 in DNA: TGTGCCAGCAGCCCCCGGACTAGCGGATCCAATGAGCAGTTCTTC.

The chain combines TRBV4-1 with TRBJ1-2; 9 bases fit TRBD1. The V gene end was trimmed by 1 base and the J gene end by 8 bases; junction bases not matched to a gene: 8. CDR3 size: 15 residues. Germline V lookup: CDR1 MGHRA, CDR2 YSYEKL. The CDR3 loop reads CASSQAGQGSRGYTF. CDR3 nucleotide sequence: TGCGCCAGCAGCCAAGCGGGACAGGGTTCGCGCGGCTACACCTTC.

This clone was detected only once. V and J are TRBV4-2 and TRBJ2-7, with 10 bases matching TRBD1. V was clipped by 1 base and J by 2 bases; unmatched bases: 8. Germline V CDR1 and CDR2: LGHNA, YNFKEQ. The CDR3 contains 17 residues. Here the CDR3 DNA reads TGTGCCAGCAGCCAAGCGGGTGGGACAGGGGAACCCTACGAGCAGTACTTC. This gives the protein CASSQAGGTGEPYEQYF.

The chain joins TRBV7-6 to TRBJ2-1; TRBD1 is a possible D gene (6 bases). The CDR3 loop spans 18 amino acids. V was trimmed by 5 bases and J by 2 bases, leaving 22 bases between them. Germline V gene lookup returns CDR1 SGHVS and CDR2 FNYEAQ. The CDR3 sequence: CASSPAAFTGWTYNEQFF. The DNA of the CDR3 is TGTGCCAGCAGCCCGGCCGCATTTACAGGGTGGACCTACAATGAGCAGTTCTTC.

The V and J genes are TRBV11-1 and TRBJ2-2, with no clear D. Germline CDR1 reads SGHAT; CDR2 reads FQDESV (reference sequence). Trimming took 6 bases from V and 1 from J, leaving 6 bases between them. This CDR3 is 13 amino acids long. The CDR3 protein is CASRKLNTGELFF. DNA for the CDR3: TGTGCCAGCAGAAAGTTGAACACCGGGGAGCTGTTTTTT.